One sample yielded the 8 T cell receptor beta chains listed below, sequenced in a study of control samples from healthy donors and cancer patients. TCRdb's table, derived via immunoSEQ multiplex PCR, lists solely in-frame clones and lacks some. The repertoire holds 78,000 or so clones, with approximately 80% as singletons. The sample comprised blood. Receptor source: a middle-aged man in good health.

This clone was detected only a few times. The gene calls are TRBV7-2 and TRBJ2-6, with a possible D match to TRBD1 (6 bases). CDR3 length equals 17 residues. V dropped 2 bases and J dropped 0 bases, with 11 bases sitting between them. The germline V gene encodes CDR1 SGHTA and CDR2 FQGNSA. CDR3 in DNA: TGTGCCAGCAGCTTAACAGGGAGTAACTCTGGGGCCAACGTCCTGACTTTC. This encodes CASSLTGSNSGANVLTF.

The chain uses TRBV11-3 and TRBJ2-1; TRBD1 matches 7 bases. The CDR3 spans 14 residues. CDR1 is SGHNT and CDR2 is YENEEA in the germline V gene. Trimming at V came to 5 bases and at J to 8 bases, leaving 9 bases not matched to a gene. CDR3 amino acids: CASSPGRGSDEQFF. DNA for the CDR3: TGTGCCAGCAGCCCAGGCAGGGGGTCGGATGAGCAGTTCTTC.

V gene TRBV4-3 combines with J gene TRBJ2-1, with 8 bases lining up with TRBD1. V shed 0 bases and J 10 bases; nucleotides not matched to a gene: 8. Germline V gene data show CDR1 as LGHNA and CDR2 as YSLEER. This CDR3 spans 15 amino acids. The CDR3 sequence: CASSQDRQGASEQFF. For the CDR3, the DNA is TGCGCCAGCAGCCAAGATCGGCAGGGGGCGAGCGAGCAGTTCTTC.

V and J are TRBV5-1 and TRBJ2-2; D is unresolved. Germline loops: CDR1 SGHRS, CDR2 YFSETQ. The CDR3 extends over 16 amino acids. Trimming stripped 4 bases from V and 0 bases from J, with 13 bases between. The CDR3 coding sequence is TGCGCCAGCAGCCCCGGACGGAAGTCGAACACCGGGGAGCTGTTTTTT. Protein product: CASSPGRKSNTGELFF.

This clone was seen once. CDR3 in amino acids: CASSQDFDGIYEQYF. The CDR3 nucleotides are TGCGCCAGCAGCCAAGATTTTGACGGGATCTACGAGCAGTACTTC. The rearrangement joins TRBV4-3 to TRBJ2-7, with D possibly being TRBD2 (5 bases). Germline-derived CDR1 and CDR2 are LGHNA and YSLEER. The germline V and J ends were trimmed by 0 bases and 3 bases, with 12 bases remaining between them. The CDR3 spans 15 residues.

The chain couples TRBV7-7 to TRBJ1-1, with D hard to call. CDR1 is SSHAT, CDR2 FNYEAQ, per germline (reference sequence). The CDR3 covers 16 residues. V shed 5 bases and J shed 3 bases, with 19 bases lying between them. The CDR3 region is CASSPLTGTRHTEAFF. CDR3 sequence (DNA): TGTGCCAGCAGCCCTCTTACGGGAACTCGTCACACTGAAGCTTTCTTT.

J is TRBJ2-5 and V is TRBV6-1, with 7 bases aligning to TRBD2. The CDR3 runs 15 residues. Germline CDR1 is MNHNS and CDR2 is SASEGT. The junction had 5 bases not matched to a gene; V was cut back by 2 bases and J by 2 bases. CDR3 sequence reads: CASSEWGGRQETQYF. The CDR3, as DNA: TGTGCCAGCAGTGAATGGGGCGGGAGACAAGAGACCCAGTACTTC.

The chain joins TRBV29-1 to TRBJ2-7, with a tentative D call TRBD2 (6 bases). V was shortened by 4 bases and J by 7 bases, with 20 bases between the two germline ends. Germline lookup yields CDR1 SQVTM and CDR2 ANQGSEA. CDR3 length: 14 residues. The CDR3 protein is CSVVSGRGFLEQYF. CDR3 bases: TGCAGCGTTGTCAGCGGACGGGGGTTCCTGGAGCAGTACTTC.